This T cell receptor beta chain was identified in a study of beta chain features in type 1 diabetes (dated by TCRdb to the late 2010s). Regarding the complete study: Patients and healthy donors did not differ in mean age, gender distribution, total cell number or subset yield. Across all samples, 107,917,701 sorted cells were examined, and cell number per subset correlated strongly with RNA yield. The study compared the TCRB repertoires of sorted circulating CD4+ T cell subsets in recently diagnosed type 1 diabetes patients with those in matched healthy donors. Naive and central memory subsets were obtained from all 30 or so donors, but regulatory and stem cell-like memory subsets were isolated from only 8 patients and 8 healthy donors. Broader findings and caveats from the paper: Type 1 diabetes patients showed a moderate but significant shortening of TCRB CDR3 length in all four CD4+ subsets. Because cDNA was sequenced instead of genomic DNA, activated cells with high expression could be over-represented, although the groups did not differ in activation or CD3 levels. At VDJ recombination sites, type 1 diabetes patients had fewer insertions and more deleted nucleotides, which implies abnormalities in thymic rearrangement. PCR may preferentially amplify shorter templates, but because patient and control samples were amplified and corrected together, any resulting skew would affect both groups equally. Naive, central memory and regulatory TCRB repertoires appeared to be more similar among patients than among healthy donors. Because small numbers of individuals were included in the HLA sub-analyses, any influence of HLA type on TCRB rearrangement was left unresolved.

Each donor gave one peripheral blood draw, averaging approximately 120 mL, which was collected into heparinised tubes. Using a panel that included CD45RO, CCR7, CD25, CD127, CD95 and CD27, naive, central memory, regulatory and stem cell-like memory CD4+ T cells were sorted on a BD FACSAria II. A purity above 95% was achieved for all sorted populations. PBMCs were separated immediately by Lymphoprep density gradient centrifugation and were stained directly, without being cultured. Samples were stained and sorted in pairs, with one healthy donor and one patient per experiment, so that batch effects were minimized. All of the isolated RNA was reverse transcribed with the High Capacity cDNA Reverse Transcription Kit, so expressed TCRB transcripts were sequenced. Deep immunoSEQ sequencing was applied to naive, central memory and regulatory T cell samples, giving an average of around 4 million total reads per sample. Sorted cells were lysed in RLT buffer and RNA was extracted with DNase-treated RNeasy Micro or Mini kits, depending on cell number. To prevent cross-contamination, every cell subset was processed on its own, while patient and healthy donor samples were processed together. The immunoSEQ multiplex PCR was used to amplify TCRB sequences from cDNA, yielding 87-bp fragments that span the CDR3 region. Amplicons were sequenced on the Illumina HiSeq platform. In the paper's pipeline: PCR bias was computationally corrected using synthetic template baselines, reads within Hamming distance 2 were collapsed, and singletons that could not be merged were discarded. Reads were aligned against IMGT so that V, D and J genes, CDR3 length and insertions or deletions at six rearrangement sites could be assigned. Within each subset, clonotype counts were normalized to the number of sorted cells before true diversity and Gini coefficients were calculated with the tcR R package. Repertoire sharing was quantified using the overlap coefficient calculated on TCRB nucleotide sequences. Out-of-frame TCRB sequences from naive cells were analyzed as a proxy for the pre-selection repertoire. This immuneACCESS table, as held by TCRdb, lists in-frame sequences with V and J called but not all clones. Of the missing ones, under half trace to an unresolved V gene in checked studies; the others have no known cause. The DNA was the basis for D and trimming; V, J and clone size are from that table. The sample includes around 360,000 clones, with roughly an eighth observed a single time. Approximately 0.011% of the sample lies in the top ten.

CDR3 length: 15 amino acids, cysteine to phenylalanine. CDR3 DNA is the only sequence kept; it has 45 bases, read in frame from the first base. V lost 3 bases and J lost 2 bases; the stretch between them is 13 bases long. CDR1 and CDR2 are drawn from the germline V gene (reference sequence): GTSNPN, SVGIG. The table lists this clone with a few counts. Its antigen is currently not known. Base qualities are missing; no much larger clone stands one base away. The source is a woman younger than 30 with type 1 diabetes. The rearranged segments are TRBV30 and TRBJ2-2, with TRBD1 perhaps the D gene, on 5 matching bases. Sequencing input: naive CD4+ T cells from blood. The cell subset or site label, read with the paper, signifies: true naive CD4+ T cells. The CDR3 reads CAWRVRQGNTGELFF. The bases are TGTGCCTGGAGAGTTCGCCAGGGCAACACCGGGGAGCTGTTTTTT.